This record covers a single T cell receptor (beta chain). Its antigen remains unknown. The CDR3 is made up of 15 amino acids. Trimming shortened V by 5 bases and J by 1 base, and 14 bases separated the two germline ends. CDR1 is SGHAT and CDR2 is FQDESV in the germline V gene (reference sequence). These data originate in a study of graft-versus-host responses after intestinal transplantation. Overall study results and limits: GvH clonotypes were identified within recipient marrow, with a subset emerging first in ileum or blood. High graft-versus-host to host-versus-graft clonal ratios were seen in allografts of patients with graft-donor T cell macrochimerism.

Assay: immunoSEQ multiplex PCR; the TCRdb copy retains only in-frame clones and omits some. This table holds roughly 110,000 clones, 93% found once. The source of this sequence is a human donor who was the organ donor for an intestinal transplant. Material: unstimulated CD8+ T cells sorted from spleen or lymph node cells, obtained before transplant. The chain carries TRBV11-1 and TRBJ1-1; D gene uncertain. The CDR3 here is CASSRSTRGNTEAFF. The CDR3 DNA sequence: TGTGCCAGCAGCCGCTCGACCCGGGGGAACACTGAAGCTTTCTTT.